This passage covers 17 T cell receptor beta chains from one sample sequenced in a study of cytomegalovirus exposure and HLA in healthy donors. In the PCR, 60 Vbeta and 13 Jbeta primers were used. Using immunoSEQ multiplex PCR, the repertoire was profiled, and TCRdb retains in-frame clones only, with some absent. Among 170,000 or so clones listed, around 82% were seen once. Source material: PBMCs. All receptors derive from a boy aged 2 to 10 in good health and CMV-seronegative.

The rearrangement uses TRBV5-6 and TRBJ2-3, with D possibly TRBD1 on 5 matching bases. There are 17 residues in the CDR3. V dropped 0 bases and J dropped 0 bases, with 14 bases sitting between them. The V gene's germline CDR1 is SGHDT and CDR2 YYEEEE. The CDR3, as DNA: TGTGCCAGCAGCTTGGCAGGGAAGGTTGGGAGCACAGATACGCAGTATTTT. The encoded protein is CASSLAGKVGSTDTQYF. The whole variable domain, filled in from reference TRBV5-6 and TRBJ2-3, reads DAGVTQSPTHLIKTRGQQVTLRCSPKSGHDTVSWYQQALGQGPQFIFQYYEEEERQRGNFPDRFSGHQFPNYSSELNVNALLLGDSALYLCASSLAGKVGSTDTQYFGPGTRLTVL.

This chain's CDR3 is CASRSTGAGALNYGYTF. DNA for the CDR3: TGTGCCAGCAGGTCCACAGGGGCCGGGGCCCTTAACTATGGCTACACCTTC. J is TRBJ1-2 and V is TRBV9, with TRBD1 matching 7 bases. The J segment lost 1 base and the V segment lost 5 bases, leaving 14 bases of the junction unmatched. The CDR3 is 17 residues long. Germline V CDR1 and CDR2: SGDLS, YYNGEE.

This chain connects TRBV2 to TRBJ1-1; TRBD1 might be the D (5 bases). V was shortened by 2 bases and J by 6 bases, with 13 bases between the two germline ends. Germline V gene lookup returns CDR1 SNHLY and CDR2 FYNNEI. The CDR3 is made up of 14 amino acids. The CDR3 is CASSEQGRMAEAFF. The CDR3 DNA sequence: TGTGCCAGCAGTGAACAGGGTAGGATGGCTGAAGCTTTCTTT.

The CDR3 spells CASSLRSPDTQYF. In nucleotides, the CDR3 is TGTGCCAGCAGCCTGAGGAGCCCAGATACGCAGTATTTT. The chain uses TRBV7-2 and TRBJ2-3; D ambiguous. V was pared by 5 bases and J by 4 bases, with 10 bases between. The CDR3 spans 13 residues. Germline lookup yields CDR1 SGHTA and CDR2 FQGNSA.

A single count supports this clone. The chain combines TRBV5-1 with TRBJ2-1, with D hard to call. This CDR3 is built from 13 residues. Trimming took off 0 bases at V and 6 bases at J, with 7 bases between the two ends. Germline V CDR1 and CDR2: SGHRS, YFSETQ. Here the CDR3 reads CASSLGASNEQFF. In nucleotides, the CDR3 is TGCGCCAGCAGCTTGGGCGCTAGCAATGAGCAGTTCTTC.

Note on this clone: The junction and the germline gene differ at one end; a read error may be behind it. The chain recombines TRBV6-5 with TRBJ2-1; 8 bases align to TRBD2. Germline V gene data show CDR1 as MNHEY and CDR2 as SVGAGI. This CDR3 region has 12 residues. The CDR3 region is CASSYQGLVWVF. In nucleotides, the CDR3 is TGTGCCAGCAGTTACCAGGGACTAGTTTGGGTCTTC.

Turning to this clone: Other DNA sequences in the sample encode the same CDR3. The chain couples TRBV2 to TRBJ1-1; TRBD1 is a possible D gene (6 bases). Trimming stripped 6 bases from V and 5 bases from J, with 10 bases between. This CDR3 contains 12 residues. Germline CDR1 reads SNHLY; CDR2 reads FYNNEI. This chain's CDR3 is CASRQGSTEAFF. DNA for the CDR3: TGTGCCAGCAGACAGGGTTCAACTGAAGCTTTCTTT.

V is TRBV5-6 and J is TRBJ1-2; TRBD1 is a possible D gene (5 bases). Germline assignment: CDR1 SGHDT and CDR2 YYEEEE. With 9 bases removed from V and 5 bases from J, the gap between germline ends came to 17 bases. This CDR3 is 13 amino acids long. CDR3 residues: CATVRWGRYGYTF. The CDR3 DNA follows: TGTGCCACCGTACGTTGGGGGAGGTATGGCTACACCTTC. Based on the CDR3 plus reference TRBV5-6 and TRBJ1-2, the full variable domain is DAGVTQSPTHLIKTRGQQVTLRCSPKSGHDTVSWYQQALGQGPQFIFQYYEEEERQRGNFPDRFSGHQFPNYSSELNVNALLLGDSALYLCATVRWGRYGYTFGSGTRLTVV.

This chain links TRBV28 with TRBJ2-1; TRBD1 aligns across 8 bases. Per the germline V gene, CDR1 is MDHEN and CDR2 is SYDVKM. This CDR3 comprises 15 residues. The V segment lost 8 bases and the J segment 7 bases; nucleotides outside the gene matches: 13. The CDR3 coding sequence is TGTGCCAGCGGCGATCCGGGACAGGTCGGGAATGAGCAGTTCTTC. This gives the protein CASGDPGQVGNEQFF. Based on the CDR3 plus reference TRBV28 and TRBJ2-1, the full variable domain is DVKVTQSSRYLVKRTGEKVFLECVQDMDHENMFWYRQDPGLGLRLIYFSYDVKMKEKGDIPEGYSVSREKKERFSLILESASTNQTSMYLCASGDPGQVGNEQFFGPGTRLTVL.

This chain links TRBV5-4 with TRBJ2-5; 14 positions agree with TRBD2. Trimming took 4 bases from V and 4 from J; bases not matched to a gene: 0. The CDR3 runs to 14 residues. The germline V gene encodes CDR1 SGHNT and CDR2 YYREEE (reference sequence). The CDR3 bases are TGTGCCAGCAGCGGGACTAGCGGGAGAGAGACCCAGTACTTC. This translates into CASSGTSGRETQYF. Filled out from reference TRBV5-4 and TRBJ2-5, the complete variable domain reads ETGVTQSPTHLIKTRGQQVTLRCSSQSGHNTVSWYQQALGQGPQFIFQYYREEENGRGNFPPRFSGLQFPNYSSELNVNALELDDSALYLCASSGTSGRETQYFGPGTRLLVL.

The chain uses TRBV4-1 and TRBJ1-1; possibly TRBD1 for D (6 bases). The germline CDR1 and CDR2 sequences are MGHRA and YSYEKL. The CDR3 is 15 amino acids. The V and J ends lost 1 base and 2 bases respectively, with 11 bases between them. The CDR3 spells CASSQVFRGNTEAFF. In DNA form, the CDR3 reads TGCGCCAGCAGCCAAGTCTTCAGGGGTAACACTGAAGCTTTCTTT.

The table lists this clone with a count of one. Relative to the germline gene, one junction end is altered; a read error may explain this. The chain has TRBV29-1 and TRBJ2-5, with 7 nucleotides matching TRBD2. The J call may be faulty, since TRBJ2-7 better matches the DNA end. Per the germline V gene, CDR1 is SQVTM and CDR2 is ANQGSEA. The CDR3 is made up of 14 amino acids. The CDR3 DNA follows: TGCAGCGTGGAAGCTAGCGGAGGTGTGTACGAGCAGTACTTC. Amino acid sequence: CSVEASGGVYEQYF.

The V gene is TRBV9, the J gene TRBJ2-5; D is possibly TRBD1 (5 bases). In germline, CDR1 is SGDLS, CDR2 YYNGEE. V lost 2 bases and J 1 base, leaving 12 bases between the germline ends. This CDR3 is 15 amino acids long. CDR3 coding DNA: TGTGCCAGCAGCGTTGAGGACACCCTCCAAGAGACCCAGTACTTC. This encodes CASSVEDTLQETQYF.

The rearrangement joins TRBV7-9 to TRBJ2-5; perhaps TRBD1 as D (5 bases). CDR1 SEHNR and CDR2 FQNEAQ come from the germline V gene (reference sequence). Trimming took off 6 bases at V and 3 bases at J, with 14 bases between the two ends. The CDR3 length is 14 residues. The CDR3 region is CASRTSQGKETQYF. The CDR3 nucleotides read TGTGCCAGCAGAACGTCTCAGGGAAAAGAGACCCAGTACTTC.

The chain links TRBV5-1 to TRBJ2-2; tentative D call: TRBD2 (6 bases). V lost 4 bases to trimming and J lost 7 bases, with 14 bases between them. The CDR3 extends over 14 amino acids. CDR1 SGHRS and CDR2 YFSETQ come from the germline V gene. CDR3 in amino acids: CASSAWDLSGELFF. In DNA form, the CDR3 reads TGCGCCAGCAGCGCCTGGGACTTAAGCGGGGAGCTGTTTTTT. Full variable domain (missing parts from reference TRBV5-1 and TRBJ2-2): KAGVTQTPRYLIKTRGQQVTLSCSPISGHRSVSWYQQTPGQGLQFLFEYFSETQRNKGNFPGRFSGRQFSNSRSEMNVSTLELGDSALYLCASSAWDLSGELFFGEGSRLTVL.

V usage is TRBV15 and J usage is TRBJ1-4, with a tentative D call TRBD1 (6 bases). V lost 3 bases and J 4 bases, leaving 12 bases between the germline ends. Germline values: CDR1 LNHNV, CDR2 YYDKDF (reference sequence). This CDR3 is 15 amino acids long. CDR3 sequence (DNA): TGTGCCACCAGCAGTAGACAGGCCTATAATGAAAAACTGTTTTTT. Translating gives CATSSRQAYNEKLFF. Combining the CDR3 with reference TRBV15 and TRBJ1-4 gives the whole variable domain DAMVIQNPRYQVTQFGKPVTLSCSQTLNHNVMYWYQQKSSQAPKLLFHYYDKDFNNEADTPDNFQSRRPNTSFCFLDIRSPGLGDTAMYLCATSSRQAYNEKLFFGSGTQLSVL.

This clone showed up just a few times. V usage is TRBV18 and J usage is TRBJ1-1, with D possibly being TRBD1 (5 bases). Trimming removed 4 bases from V and 11 bases from J, with 14 bases in between. Looked up from germline, CDR1 is KGHSH and CDR2 is LQKENI. The CDR3 totals 12 residues. This chain's CDR3 is CASSQPTVRAFF. The CDR3 nucleotides read TGTGCCAGCTCACAACCGACAGTTAGGGCTTTCTTT.